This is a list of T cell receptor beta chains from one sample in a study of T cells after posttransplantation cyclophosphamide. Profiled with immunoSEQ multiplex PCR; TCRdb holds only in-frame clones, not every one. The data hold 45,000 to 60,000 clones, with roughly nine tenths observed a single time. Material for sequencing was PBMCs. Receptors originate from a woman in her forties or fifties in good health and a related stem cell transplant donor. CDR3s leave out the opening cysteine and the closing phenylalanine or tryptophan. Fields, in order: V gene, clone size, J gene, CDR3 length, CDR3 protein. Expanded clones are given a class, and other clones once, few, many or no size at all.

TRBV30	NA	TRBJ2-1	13	ASRSLAGGDNEQF
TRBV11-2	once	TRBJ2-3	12	ASSGTSGTDTQY
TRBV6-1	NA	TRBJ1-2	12	ASSPGQLNYGYT
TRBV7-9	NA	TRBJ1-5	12	ASVGDRPNQPQH
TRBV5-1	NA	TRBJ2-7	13	ASSLGGRNRYEQY
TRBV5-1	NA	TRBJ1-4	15	ASSPGTGETTNEKLF
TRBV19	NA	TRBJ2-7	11	ASSIPTAGEQY
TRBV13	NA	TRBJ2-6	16	ASSVGSGLTSGANVLT
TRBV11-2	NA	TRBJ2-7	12	ASSLRTGTYEQY
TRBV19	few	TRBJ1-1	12	ASSTSVENTEAF
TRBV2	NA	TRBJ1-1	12	ASRDRHGNTEAF
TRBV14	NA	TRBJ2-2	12	ASSTRITGGQLF
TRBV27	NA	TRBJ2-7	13	ASSSTPGQGYEQY
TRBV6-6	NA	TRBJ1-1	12	ASRRGTGTTEAF
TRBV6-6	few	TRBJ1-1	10	ASSIGVAEAF
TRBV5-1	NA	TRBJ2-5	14	ASSLVTETIEETQY
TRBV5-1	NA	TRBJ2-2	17	ASSPGLAGDRLNTGELF
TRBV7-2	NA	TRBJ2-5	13	ASSLEALAGETQY
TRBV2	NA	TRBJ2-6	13	ASTSKPGGANVLT
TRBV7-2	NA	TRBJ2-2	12	ASSKNRVGGELF
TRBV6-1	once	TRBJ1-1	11	ASSHRGRAEAF
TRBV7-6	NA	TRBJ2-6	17	ASSHGSGGDPSGANVLT
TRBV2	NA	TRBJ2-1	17	ASSGPGTSGGVHYNEQF
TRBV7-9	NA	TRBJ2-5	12	ASSLAQAGETQY
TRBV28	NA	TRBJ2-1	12	ATTHRTVYNEQF
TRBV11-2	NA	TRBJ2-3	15	ASSFGRTSQNTDTQY
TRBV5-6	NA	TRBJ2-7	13	ASSLGPGEAYEQY
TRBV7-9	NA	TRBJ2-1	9	ASTPGLVYF
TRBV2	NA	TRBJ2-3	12	ASTLAGGVDTQY
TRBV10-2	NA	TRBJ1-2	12	ASGDRLSDYGYT
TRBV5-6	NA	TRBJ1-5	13	ASSLRSGGNQPQH
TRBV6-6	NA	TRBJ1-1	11	ASSSPMNTEAF
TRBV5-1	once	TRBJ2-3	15	ASSLRTSVIHTDTQY
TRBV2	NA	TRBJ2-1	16	ASSDSTKRGASYNEQF
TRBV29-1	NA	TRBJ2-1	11	SVGAGTYNEQF
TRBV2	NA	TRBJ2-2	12	ASRDTSNTGELF
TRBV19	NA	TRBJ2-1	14	ASSIRAGGPYNEQF
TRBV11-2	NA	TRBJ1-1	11	ASSLVSGGEAF
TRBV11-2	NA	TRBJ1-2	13	ASSLGTGKGYGYT
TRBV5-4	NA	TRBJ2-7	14	ASSSMTSGETYEQY
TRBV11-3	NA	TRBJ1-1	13	ASSLGGQGSTEAF
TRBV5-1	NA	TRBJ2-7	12	ASRAGTSSYEQY
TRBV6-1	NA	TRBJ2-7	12	ASSAIAGPYEQY
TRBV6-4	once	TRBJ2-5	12	ASSEGRGQETQY
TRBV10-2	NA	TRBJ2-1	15	ASSVSLGESSYNEQF